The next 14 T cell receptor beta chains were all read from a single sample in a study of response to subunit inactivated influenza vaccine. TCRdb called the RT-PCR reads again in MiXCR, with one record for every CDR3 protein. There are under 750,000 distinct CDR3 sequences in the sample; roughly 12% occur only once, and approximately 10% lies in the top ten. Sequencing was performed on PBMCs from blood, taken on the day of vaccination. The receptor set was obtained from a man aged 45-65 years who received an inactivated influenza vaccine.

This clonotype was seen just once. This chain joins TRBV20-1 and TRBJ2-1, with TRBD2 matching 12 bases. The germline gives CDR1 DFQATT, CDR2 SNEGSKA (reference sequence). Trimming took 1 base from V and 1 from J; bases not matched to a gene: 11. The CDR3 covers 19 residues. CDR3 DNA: TGCAGTGCTAGAGGTCCCAGGCTACTAGCGGGAGGATCCTACAATGAGCAGTTCTTC. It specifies CSARGPRLLAGGSYNEQFF.

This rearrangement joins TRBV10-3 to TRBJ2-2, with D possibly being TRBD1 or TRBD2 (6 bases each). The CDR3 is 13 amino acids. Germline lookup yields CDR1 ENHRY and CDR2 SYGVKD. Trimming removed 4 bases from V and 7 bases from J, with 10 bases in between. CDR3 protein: CAISAGASGELFF. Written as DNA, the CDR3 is TGTGCCATCAGTGCGGGGGCCAGCGGGGAGCTGTTTTTT.

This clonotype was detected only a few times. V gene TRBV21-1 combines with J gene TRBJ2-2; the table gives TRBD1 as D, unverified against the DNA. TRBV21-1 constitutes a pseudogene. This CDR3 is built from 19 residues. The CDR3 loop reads CASSKGEGDTQPNTGELFF. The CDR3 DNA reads TGTGCCAGCAGCAAAGGGGAAGGGGACACCCAACCGAACACCGGGGAGCTGTTTTTT.

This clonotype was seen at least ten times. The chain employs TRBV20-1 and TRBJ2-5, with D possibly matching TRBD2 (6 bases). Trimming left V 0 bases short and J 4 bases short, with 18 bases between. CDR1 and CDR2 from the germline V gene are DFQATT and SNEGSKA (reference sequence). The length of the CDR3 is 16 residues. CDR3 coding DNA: TGCAGTGCTAGAGATGGCGGGGCGCGGTTTGGAGAGACCCAGTACTTC. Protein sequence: CSARDGGARFGETQYF.

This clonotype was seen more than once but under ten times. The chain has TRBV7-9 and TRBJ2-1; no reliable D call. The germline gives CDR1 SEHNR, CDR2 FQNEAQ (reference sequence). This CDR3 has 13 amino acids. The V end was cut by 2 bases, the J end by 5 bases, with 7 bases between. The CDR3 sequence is CASSLPANNEQFF. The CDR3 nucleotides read TGTGCCAGCAGCTTACCGGCCAACAATGAGCAGTTCTTC.

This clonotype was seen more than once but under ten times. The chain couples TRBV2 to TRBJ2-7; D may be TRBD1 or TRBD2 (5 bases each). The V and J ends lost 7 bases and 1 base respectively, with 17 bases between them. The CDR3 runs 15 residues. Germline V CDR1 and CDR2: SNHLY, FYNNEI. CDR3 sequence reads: CASKLGTGISYEQYF. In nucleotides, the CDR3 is TGTGCCAGCAAGTTAGGGACGGGAATTTCCTACGAGCAGTACTTC.

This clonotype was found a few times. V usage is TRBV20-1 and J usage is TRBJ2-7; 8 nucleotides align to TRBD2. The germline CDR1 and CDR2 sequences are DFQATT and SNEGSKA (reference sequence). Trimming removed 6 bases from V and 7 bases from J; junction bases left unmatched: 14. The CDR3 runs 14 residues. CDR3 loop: CSADPPGGAEEQYF. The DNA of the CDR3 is TGCAGTGCCGACCCGCCCGGGGGGGCGGAGGAGCAGTACTTC.

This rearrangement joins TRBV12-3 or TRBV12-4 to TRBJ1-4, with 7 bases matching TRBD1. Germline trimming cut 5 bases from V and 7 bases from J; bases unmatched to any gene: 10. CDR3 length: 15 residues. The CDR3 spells CASSPTDREVEKLFF. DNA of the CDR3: TGTGCCAGCAGTCCCACTGACAGGGAGGTTGAAAAACTGTTTTTT.

The CDR3 coding sequence is TGTGCCAGCAGCTTCTGGGGATCAGATACGCAGTATTTT. Protein: CASSFWGSDTQYF. The chain combines TRBV11-2 with TRBJ2-3; D call uncertain. V was trimmed by 3 bases and J by 4 bases, leaving 8 bases between them. Germline V lookup: CDR1 SGHAT, CDR2 FQNNGV. The CDR3 extends over 13 amino acids.

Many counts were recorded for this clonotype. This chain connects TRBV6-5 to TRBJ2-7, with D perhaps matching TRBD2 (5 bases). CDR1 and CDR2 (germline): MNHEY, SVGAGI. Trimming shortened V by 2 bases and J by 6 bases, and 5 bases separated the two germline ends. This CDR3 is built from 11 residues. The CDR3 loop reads CASSYGSEQYF. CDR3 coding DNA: TGTGCCAGCAGTTACGGGAGCGAGCAGTACTTC.

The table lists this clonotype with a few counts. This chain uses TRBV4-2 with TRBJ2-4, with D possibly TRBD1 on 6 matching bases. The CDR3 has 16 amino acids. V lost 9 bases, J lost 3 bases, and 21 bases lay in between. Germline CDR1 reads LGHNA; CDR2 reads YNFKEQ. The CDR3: CASTPQGVNGKNIQYF. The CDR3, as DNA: TGTGCCAGTACTCCACAGGGAGTGAATGGCAAAAACATTCAGTACTTC.

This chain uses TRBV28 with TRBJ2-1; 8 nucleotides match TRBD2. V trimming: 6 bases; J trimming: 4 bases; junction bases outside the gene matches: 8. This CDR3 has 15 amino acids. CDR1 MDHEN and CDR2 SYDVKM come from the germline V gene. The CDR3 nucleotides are TGTGCCAGCAGACATACTAGCGGAGAATACAATGAGCAGTTCTTC. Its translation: CASRHTSGEYNEQFF.

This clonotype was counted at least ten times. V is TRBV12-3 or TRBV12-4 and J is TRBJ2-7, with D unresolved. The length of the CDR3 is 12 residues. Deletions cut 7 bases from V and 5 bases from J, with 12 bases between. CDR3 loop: CASNETPDEQYF. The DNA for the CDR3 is TGTGCCAGCAATGAGACCCCTGACGAGCAGTACTTC.

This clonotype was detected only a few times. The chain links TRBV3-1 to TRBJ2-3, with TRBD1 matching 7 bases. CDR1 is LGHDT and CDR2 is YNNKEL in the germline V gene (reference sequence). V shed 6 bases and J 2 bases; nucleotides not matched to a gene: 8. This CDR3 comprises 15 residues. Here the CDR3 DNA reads TGTGCCAGCAGTCGGGACAGACGGCCCACAGATACGCAGTATTTT. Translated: CASSRDRRPTDTQYF.